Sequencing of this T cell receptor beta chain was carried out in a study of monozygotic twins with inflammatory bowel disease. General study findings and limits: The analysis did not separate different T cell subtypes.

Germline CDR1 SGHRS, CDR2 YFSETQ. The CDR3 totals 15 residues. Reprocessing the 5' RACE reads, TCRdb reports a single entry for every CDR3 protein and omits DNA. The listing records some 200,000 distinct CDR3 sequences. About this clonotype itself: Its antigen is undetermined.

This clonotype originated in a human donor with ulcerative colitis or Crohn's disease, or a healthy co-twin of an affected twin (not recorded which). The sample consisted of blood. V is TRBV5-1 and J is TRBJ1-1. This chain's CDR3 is CASSPIYSGSGEAFF. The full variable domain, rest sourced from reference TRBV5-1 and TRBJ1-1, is KAGVTQTPRYLIKTRGQQVTLSCSPISGHRSVSWYQQTPGQGLQFLFEYFSETQRNKGNFPGRFSGRQFSNSRSEMNVSTLELGDSALYLCASSPIYSGSGEAFFGQGTRLTVV.